This entry describes one T cell receptor beta chain. Its target is unknown. UMIs accompanied the 5'RACE template switching by which TCR beta cDNA was made. With the 5' RACE reads reprocessed, TCRdb shows one record per CDR3 protein and no DNA. This sample's table has almost 450,000 distinct CDR3 sequences. The data were obtained in a study of T cells expressing NK-cell markers. For the study at large: From sorted CD3+CD56+NKG2C+, CD3+CD56+NKG2C- and CD3+CD56-NKG2C+ T cells came the TCR beta repertoires. Seropositivity for HCMV was found in most of the eight sequenced donors, with one seronegative.

Study results and caveats: The contribution of dominant NKG2C+ clonotypes to CD8+ T cells in about 6 donors was 1.0-7.0%.

Sequenced input: blood T cells: a sorted CD56 or NKG2C T cell subset, CD4+ or CD8+ T cells, or bulk PBMC T cells (not recorded which). The origin of this receptor is a woman between 18 and 69 years old in good health.

The CDR3 is CASSSRDKYNEQFF. This chain uses TRBV7-9 with TRBJ2-1; TCRdb gives TRBD1 as the D gene, but with no DNA this cannot be confirmed. The CDR3 totals 14 residues. Germline lookup yields CDR1 SEHNR and CDR2 FQNEAQ (reference sequence).